The 20 T cell receptor beta chains given below trace back to one sample, sequenced in a study of T cells in tuberculosis (dated by TCRdb to 2016 to 2019). The receptor library was made with the immunoSEQ multiplex PCR assay. TCRdb carries this immuneACCESS record with in-frame sequences only. Its versions omit some clonotypes, under half of them owing to an unresolved V gene in the studies checked, with the rest unexplained. The sample contains 40,000 to 45,000 clones, around 94% of them found a single time. The ten largest clones capture under 2% of the sample. The sequenced material came from PBMCs. The receptors stem from a donor aged 5 to 30 with latent tuberculosis or without tuberculosis infection. Some clones in this sample may be carry-over from other donors' samples.

This clone was seen just once. The rearrangement links TRBV30 to TRBJ1-1; D remains ambiguous. Germline loops: CDR1 GTSNPN, CDR2 SVGIG (reference sequence). Between the trimmed V and J ends, which lost 4 bases and 0 bases, there was a span of 9 bases. The CDR3 consists of 13 residues. CDR3 sequence reads: CAWNGLMNTEAFF. CDR3 in DNA: TGTGCCTGGAACGGGTTAATGAACACTGAAGCTTTCTTT.

The DNA of the CDR3 is TGCGCCAGCAGCTCGAGGGACAGGGGCACAGATACGCAGTATTTT. Residues: CASSSRDRGTDTQYF. The V and J genes are TRBV5-1 and TRBJ2-3; 9 bases line up with TRBD1. The germline gives CDR1 SGHRS, CDR2 YFSETQ. The CDR3 contains 15 residues. With V trimmed by 3 bases and J by 1 base, 3 bases remained unmatched.

CDR3 region: CASSTPRRGRTQYF. Here the CDR3 DNA reads TGTGCCAGTAGTACCCCCCGCCGGGGTAGGACGCAGTATTTT. The chain combines TRBV19 with TRBJ2-3, with D tentatively TRBD2 (5 bases). Between the trimmed V and J ends, which lost 4 bases and 9 bases, there was a span of 17 bases. Germline CDR1 is LNHDA and CDR2 is SQIVND (reference sequence). This CDR3 comprises 14 residues.

The genes are TRBV28 and TRBJ2-7; 13 bases align to TRBD2. J lost 2 bases, V lost 7 bases, and 8 bases had no gene match. The CDR3 loop spans 16 amino acids. Germline CDR1 and CDR2: MDHEN and SYDVKM. CDR3 nucleotides: TGTGCCAGCACCACTAGCGGGAGGGCCCACGCCTACGAGCAGTACTTC. Encoded protein: CASTTSGRAHAYEQYF.

This clone was observed once. The V call is TRBV28, the J call TRBJ2-7; weak D call: TRBD1 (6 bases). CDR3 length equals 16 residues. Trimming took off 6 bases at V and 2 bases at J, with 20 bases between the two ends. Germline V gene sequence: CDR1 MDHEN, CDR2 SYDVKM. The CDR3 is CASSFPTEGVAYEQYF. Written as DNA, the CDR3 is TGTGCCAGCAGCTTCCCGACCGAGGGGGTAGCCTACGAGCAGTACTTC.

This chain joins TRBV10-3 and TRBJ1-4; D unresolved. V was clipped by 4 bases and J by 2 bases, with 8 bases between them. Germline CDR1 reads ENHRY; CDR2 reads SYGVKD. The CDR3 length is 14 residues. The CDR3 nucleotides read TGTGCCATCAGTGGCCCGGGGACTAATGAAAAACTGTTTTTT. It is translated as CAISGPGTNEKLFF.

The V call is TRBV7-3, the J call TRBJ2-2; weak D call: TRBD1 (5 bases). There are 15 residues in the CDR3. V lost 3 bases and J 0 bases, leaving 8 bases between the germline ends. Germline V gene data show CDR1 as SGHTA and CDR2 as FQGTGA. The CDR3 loop reads CASSLDTPNTGELFF. The CDR3 region has the DNA TGTGCCAGCAGCTTGGACACACCGAACACCGGGGAGCTGTTTTTT.

The chain is built from TRBV13 and TRBJ2-1; no clear D gene. There are 15 residues in the CDR3. V was pared by 3 bases and J by 3 bases, with 12 bases between. Germline CDR1 PRHDT, CDR2 FYEKMQ (reference sequence). CDR3 nucleotide sequence: TGTGCCAGCAGCTTGCGGCTTGCTAGCTACAATGAGCAGTTCTTC. This sequence encodes CASSLRLASYNEQFF. The whole variable domain, filled in from reference TRBV13 and TRBJ2-1, reads AAGVIQSPRHLIKEKRETATLKCYPIPRHDTVYWYQQGPGQDPQFLISFYEKMQSDKGSIPDRFSAQQFSDYHSELNMSSLELGDSALYFCASSLRLASYNEQFFGPGTRLTVL.

The genes are TRBV28 and TRBJ1-2; a possible D gene is TRBD1 (5 bases). The CDR3 covers 14 residues. Trimming removed 4 bases at V and 2 bases at J, with 11 bases between. CDR1 MDHEN and CDR2 SYDVKM come from the germline V gene. CDR3 coding DNA: TGTGCCAGCAGTTCACGGACACGAAACTATGGCTACACCTTC. Translating it yields CASSSRTRNYGYTF.

This sequence joins TRBV28 and TRBJ2-6, with 12 nucleotides matching TRBD1. Germline V lookup: CDR1 MDHEN, CDR2 SYDVKM. Trimming removed 6 bases from V and 0 bases from J; junction bases left unmatched: 6. The CDR3 consists of 18 residues. CDR3 bases: TGTGCCAGCAGGGGGACAGGGGGCGGTTACTCTGGGGCCAACGTCCTGACTTTC. The encoded protein is CASRGTGGGYSGANVLTF.

This rearrangement joins TRBV9 to TRBJ2-5, with a tentative D call TRBD2 (6 bases). CDR1 is SGDLS and CDR2 is YYNGEE in the germline V gene. V lost 3 bases and J 5 bases, leaving 11 bases between the germline ends. This CDR3 is built from 13 residues. CDR3 DNA sequence: TGTGCCAGCAGCGGGGGGGTGGTGGAGACCCAGTACTTC. Translation: CASSGGVVETQYF.

The chain has TRBV4-3 and TRBJ2-6; D might be TRBD2 (5 bases). V was clipped by 1 base and J by 2 bases, with 12 bases between them. CDR1 and CDR2 (germline): LGHNA, YSLEER. The CDR3 has 17 residues. In nucleotides, the CDR3 is TGCGCCAGCAGCCAAGTGTGGTCGGGGACTGGGGCCAACGTCCTGACTTTC. Translating it yields CASSQVWSGTGANVLTF.

V usage is TRBV7-8 and J usage is TRBJ2-4, with 8 bases identical to TRBD2. Germline CDR1 reads SGHVS; CDR2 reads FQNEAQ. The V and J ends lost 1 base and 2 bases, in that order; junction bases with no gene match: 4. The CDR3 spans 16 residues. CDR3 DNA: TGTGCCAGCAGCTTAGGGGCGGGAGGCACCAAAAACATTCAGTACTTC. Translated, it gives CASSLGAGGTKNIQYF.

The genes are TRBV11-2 and TRBJ2-3; no reliable D call. The CDR3 covers 16 residues. Germline CDR1 and CDR2: SGHAT and FQNNGV. V lost 5 bases to trimming and J lost 3 bases, with 18 bases between them. The CDR3 loop is CASSALRALRTDTQYF. The CDR3 DNA reads as TGTGCCAGCAGCGCCCTAAGAGCTTTGAGGACAGATACGCAGTATTTT. The complete variable domain, with remaining parts taken from reference TRBV11-2 and TRBJ2-3, reads EAGVAQSPRYKIIEKRQSVAFWCNPISGHATLYWYQQILGQGPKLLIQFQNNGVVDDSQLPKDRFSAERLKGVDSTLKIQPAKLEDSAVYLCASSALRALRTDTQYFGPGTRLTVL.

The rearrangement uses TRBV19 and TRBJ1-1, with D maybe TRBD1 (5 bases). V lost 6 bases, J lost 8 bases, and 13 bases lay in between. From germline, CDR1 is LNHDA and CDR2 SQIVND (reference sequence). The CDR3 consists of 12 residues. The CDR3 spells CASSLRVGEAFF. CDR3 coding DNA: TGTGCCAGTAGCCTCAGGGTCGGGGAAGCTTTCTTT.

The rearrangement joins TRBV10-1 to TRBJ2-5; 16 positions match TRBD2. The germline V gene has CDR1 WNHNN and CDR2 SYGVQD (reference sequence). V lost 5 bases and J lost 5; bases outside the gene matches: 17. CDR3 size: 20 residues. In nucleotides, the CDR3 is TGCGCCAGCAGTCCCACCGGGACTAGCGGGAGGGCCCTCTTAGTTGAGACCCAGTACTTC. Translating it yields CASSPTGTSGRALLVETQYF.

The chain uses TRBV6-5 and TRBJ2-7, with D perhaps matching TRBD1 (5 bases). The CDR3 is 14 amino acids. CDR1 and CDR2 (germline): MNHEY, SVGAGI. Trimming took off 0 bases at V and 4 bases at J, with 10 bases between the two ends. The CDR3 nucleotides are TGTGCCAGCAGTTACTCCCAGGGCCAATACGAGCAGTACTTC. Translated: CASSYSQGQYEQYF.

The sample holds one count of this clone. The rearrangement uses TRBV11-2 and TRBJ1-2, with D perhaps matching TRBD1 (6 bases). This CDR3 comprises 14 residues. Germline lookup yields CDR1 SGHAT and CDR2 FQNNGV. V gave up 6 bases and J gave up 5 bases, with 16 bases separating them. The CDR3 nucleotides read TGTGCCAGCAGGCGTCCAGGGGTGGATTATGGCTACACCTTC. Its translation is CASRRPGVDYGYTF. The full variable domain, with the rest looked up from reference TRBV11-2 and TRBJ1-2, is EAGVAQSPRYKIIEKRQSVAFWCNPISGHATLYWYQQILGQGPKLLIQFQNNGVVDDSQLPKDRFSAERLKGVDSTLKIQPAKLEDSAVYLCASRRPGVDYGYTFGSGTRLTVV.

V and J are TRBV7-2 and TRBJ1-1; the match to TRBD1 covers 8 bases. After removal of 4 bases from V and 5 bases from J, the junction contained 6 bases not matched to a gene. The V gene's germline CDR1 is SGHTA and CDR2 FQGNSA. This CDR3 comprises 14 residues. In DNA form, the CDR3 reads TGTGCCAGCAGCTCCCGGACAGGGAGGACTGAAGCTTTCTTT. It yields the protein CASSSRTGRTEAFF.

V gene TRBV5-1 combines with J gene TRBJ2-5, with 7 bases aligning to TRBD2. The V gene end was trimmed by 0 bases and the J gene end by 4 bases; junction bases not matched to a gene: 3. This CDR3 comprises 14 residues. CDR1 and CDR2 from the germline V gene are SGHRS and YFSETQ. DNA of the CDR3: TGCGCCAGCAGCTTGGAGGGAGGGCCAGAGACCCAGTACTTC. Amino acid sequence: CASSLEGGPETQYF. Variable domain in full (rest from reference TRBV5-1 and TRBJ2-5): KAGVTQTPRYLIKTRGQQVTLSCSPISGHRSVSWYQQTPGQGLQFLFEYFSETQRNKGNFPGRFSGRQFSNSRSEMNVSTLELGDSALYLCASSLEGGPETQYFGPGTRLLVL.